This passage covers 7 T cell receptor beta chains from one sample sequenced in a study of cytotoxic CD8 clonotypes in ibrutinib-treated CLL. This table comes from immunoSEQ multiplex PCR, and its TCRdb copy is limited to in-frame clones, with some not included. The sample has a few hundred thousand clones; around three quarters are singletons. Sequenced here: PBMCs, sampled after 24 months of ibrutinib treatment. The receptors stem from a human donor with chronic lymphocytic leukemia.

This chain uses TRBV6-1 with TRBJ2-1; D remains unclear. Trimming removed 2 bases at V and 7 bases at J, with 15 bases between. The CDR3 has 15 amino acids. CDR1 MNHNS and CDR2 SASEGT come from the germline V gene. CDR3 nucleotides: TGTGCCAGCAGTGAATTGGTAGGGTGGAGTAATGAGCAGTTCTTC. The encoded protein is CASSELVGWSNEQFF.

The V call is TRBV27, the J call TRBJ2-2, with unresolved D. Trimming stripped 4 bases from V and 6 bases from J, with 3 bases between. CDR1 is MNHEY and CDR2 is SMNVEV in the germline V gene (reference sequence). This CDR3 comprises 11 residues. This CDR3 reads CASSWSGELFF. The CDR3 DNA reads as TGTGCCAGCAGTTGGTCCGGGGAGCTGTTTTTT.

The chain links TRBV6-5 to TRBJ1-5; tentatively, D is TRBD1 (6 bases). The germline CDR1 and CDR2 sequences are MNHEY and SVGAGI. The CDR3 spans 15 residues. V was clipped by 6 bases and J by 9 bases, with 21 bases between them. CDR3 region: CASRSRDPQGLPQHF. The CDR3 DNA reads TGTGCCAGCAGATCCCGGGACCCACAGGGTCTGCCCCAGCATTTT.

This sequence joins TRBV15 and TRBJ2-5; either TRBD1 or TRBD2 may fit D (5 bases each). The V and J ends lost 6 bases and 2 bases respectively, with 16 bases between them. This CDR3 comprises 15 residues. Germline values: CDR1 LNHNV, CDR2 YYDKDF (reference sequence). CDR3 amino acids: CATSSFEGLQETQYF. DNA of the CDR3: TGTGCCACCAGTTCGTTCGAGGGGTTACAAGAGACCCAGTACTTC.

This chain joins TRBV5-8 and TRBJ2-7, with 12 positions matching TRBD2. This CDR3 has 15 amino acids. Germline assignment: CDR1 SGHTS and CDR2 YDEGEE. Germline trimming cut 4 bases from V and 7 bases from J; bases unmatched to any gene: 9. The CDR3 is CASSPQTSGRSEQYF. CDR3 DNA: TGTGCCAGCAGCCCACAGACTAGCGGGAGATCTGAGCAGTACTTC.

The chain has TRBV5-1 and TRBJ1-1; the match to TRBD1 covers 8 bases. Germline CDR1 and CDR2: SGHRS and YFSETQ. V lost 8 bases to trimming and J lost 3 bases; unmatched junction nucleotides: 6. The CDR3 runs to 13 residues. The CDR3 nucleotides read TGCGCCAGTAAGACAGGGGAGTACACTGAAGCTTTCTTT. It specifies CASKTGEYTEAFF. Filled out from reference TRBV5-1 and TRBJ1-1, the complete variable domain reads KAGVTQTPRYLIKTRGQQVTLSCSPISGHRSVSWYQQTPGQGLQFLFEYFSETQRNKGNFPGRFSGRQFSNSRSEMNVSTLELGDSALYLCASKTGEYTEAFFGQGTRLTVV.

This CDR3 reads CASSLAGNRAFF. The DNA of the CDR3 is TGTGCCAGCAGTTTAGCCGGCAATAGGGCTTTCTTT. V is TRBV28 and J is TRBJ1-1; D remains ambiguous. Trimming cost V 2 bases and J 11 bases, with 12 bases left between them. There are 12 residues in the CDR3. CDR1 and CDR2 from the germline V gene are MDHEN and SYDVKM.